This TCR beta chain was sequenced for a study of shared clonotypes between healthy human individuals (dated by TCRdb to 2020 to 2022). In the study overall: A few men and a couple of women, aged 18 to 49 years, made up the cohort. Libraries were prepared and TCR repertoires were sequenced by different laboratories using diverse techniques, in order to increase sequencing depth and limit assay-specific biases. To estimate repertoire size and how much clonotypes are shared between individuals, the study performed deep sequencing of blood TCR repertoires from five healthy adults. For each donor, CD4 naive and CD4 memory were each given three plates, CD8 naive was given two plates, and CD8 memory was given one plate. Per donor, leukapheresis produced somewhere between about 0.9 and 10 billion PBMCs.

The donors were healthy, HIV-negative adults who had no recently reported acute infections or vaccinations. Every donor was a Caucasian adult living in Nashville, Tennessee, USA. CD4+ T cells were enriched by magnetic negative selection, after which naive cells were positively selected on CD45RA and the negative fraction was taken as the memory subset. Blood was obtained by leukapheresis, after which PBMCs were separated by Ficoll-Histopaque density gradient centrifugation and cryopreserved in liquid nitrogen vapor phase. Analytical flow cytometry was used to check the purity and quantity of every magnetically sorted T cell population. Genomic DNA was isolated from each sorted fraction and quantified by UV absorbance on a Nanodrop 2000c. About this clone itself: Its antigen target is currently unknown. Per-base quality was not reported, and no clone a single base away is much larger than it.

Using the deep immunoSEQ assay, TCR CDR3 regions were amplified from genomic DNA by multiplex PCR. For each cell subset, the extracted genomic DNA was distributed evenly across all wells of several immunoSEQ 96-well plates, and each plate served as one replicate. For sorted subsets, approximately 190 ng genomic DNA, equal to tens of thousands of T cell genomes, was loaded into each replicate PCR. Purified libraries were measured with a Qubit 3.0 fluorometer, size-checked on a Bioanalyzer 2100, and measured again with the KAPA Library Quantification kit. Every immunoSEQ 96-well plate was sequenced on a separate single-read 150-cycle Illumina NextSeq 550 flow cell. In the original analysis: Because the immunoSEQ output included only junctional sequences and no quality scores, the filtering could not be the same as the filtering used for full-length reads. To assign V/J genes and CDR3, sequences were annotated against IMGT germline references using PyIR, a Python wrapper for IgBLAST v1.9. Reads were removed for weak V/J assignments (E-value above 1e-6), missing CDR3, stop codons, out-of-frame junctions, or ambiguous translated residues. V3J clonotypes were defined as sequences sharing the same inferred V gene, J gene, and CDR3 amino acid sequence. Percentage overlap between repertoires was calculated by dividing the number of shared unique clonotypes by the size of the smaller repertoire. Richness of each repertoire was evaluated using RTK rarefaction, the Chao1 estimator, and Recon v2.1 estimates of unobserved clonotypes. OLGA was used to compute generation probabilities for all TCRbeta clonotypes that the gDNA method yielded from several donors. In TCRdb, the immuneACCESS table is reduced to in-frame sequences with V and J assigned. These tables do not hold every clone; where another copy was compared, an unresolved V gene accounts for under half, and the others remain unexplained. The DNA was the basis for D and trimming; V, J and clone size are from that table. In all, the sample holds 1.6 million or so clones, and roughly 96% of those were seen once. Of the sample, roughly 1.1% is held by the ten largest clones.

Overall study outcomes, separate from this receptor: Rarefaction of sorted-subset datasets indicated incomplete sequencing despite the large sequencing depth. Roughly 5.2% of naive CD4, 3.5% of naive CD8, 2.3% of memory CD4, and about 0.4% of memory CD8 clonotypes were shared across several donors. Only blood was sampled, and tissue TCR repertoires likely differ from those in blood. Compared with non-shared clonotypes, the clonotypes found in all four sorted-subset donors had higher generation probabilities. Pairwise subsampling led to the expectation that sequencing depth would affect the degree of clonotype sharing among donors. Because the study included a small number of donors, the genetic and exposure-history diversity represented was limited. Estimated clonotype richness was generally larger for naive than for memory subsets.

CDR1 and CDR2 are drawn from the germline V gene: SGDLS, YYNGEE. Including the terminal cysteine and phenylalanine, the CDR3 comprises 13 residues. This entry keeps only the CDR3 DNA: 39 bases, framed from base 1. The V and J ends are trimmed by 4 bases and 8 bases, leaving 12 bases between them. The TCR was taken from a man aged 25-45 years in good health. Sequences were obtained from naive CD4+ T cells sorted from blood. The cell subset or site tag for this specimen amounts to: CD45RA+ positively selected. The chain uses TRBV9 and TRBJ2-2; the D gene cannot be resolved reliably. The sequence in DNA is TGTGCCAGCAGCTACGACGGATCGGGGGAGCTGTTTTTT. Its translation is CASSYDGSGELFF.